Listed below are T cell receptor beta chains from one sample, sequenced in a study of PD-1 blockade in classical Hodgkin lymphoma. Measured with immunoSEQ multiplex PCR; TCRdb has only the in-frame clones, and not every one. The top ten hold roughly 13% of the sample, which has over 15,000 clones, roughly 80% seen once. The sequencing here drew on peripheral blood mononuclear cells (PBMCs), taken before the fourth cycle of nivolumab. The receptors come from a human donor with classical Hodgkin lymphoma. Each CDR3 is given with its conserved first and last residue. A D gene is named only where the DNA matches it firmly. Size is stated for part of the rows, as once, few or many counts, or as a class when the clone is expanded.

D,V,J,size,CDR3,DNA
.,TRBV4-1,TRBJ1-5,.,CASSQATNQPQHF,TGCGCCAGCAGCCAAGCTACAAACCAGCCCCAGCATTTT
TRBD1,TRBV15,TRBJ1-4,.,CATSIEGQLEKLFF,TGTGCCACCAGCATAGAGGGACAGCTTGAAAAACTGTTTTTT
.,TRBV7-8,TRBJ2-1,.,CASSLVSGFEQFF,TGTGCCAGCAGCTTAGTTTCTGGATTTGAGCAGTTCTTC
TRBD1,TRBV7-8,TRBJ1-6,.,CASSPGTDFSPLHF,TGTGCCAGCAGCCCCGGGACAGACTTTTCACCCCTCCACTTT
.,TRBV7-8,TRBJ2-7,.,CASSLGRPPEYEQYF,TGTGCCAGCAGCTTAGGGCGCCCCCCGGAGTACGAGCAGTACTTC
TRBD2,TRBV7-9,TRBJ2-1,.,CASSSTSGGIYNEQFF,TGTGCCAGCAGCTCAACTAGCGGGGGTATCTACAATGAGCAGTTCTTC
TRBD2,TRBV5-1,TRBJ2-3,.,CASSLVGTSVPDTQYF,TGCGCCAGCAGCTTGGTAGGGACTAGCGTGCCAGATACGCAGTATTTT
.,TRBV5-5,TRBJ1-1,.,CASSGGTLNTEAFF,TGTGCCAGCAGCGGGGGGACCCTGAACACTGAAGCTTTCTTT
.,TRBV6-1,TRBJ1-4,.,CASSDPSGDPTNEKLFF,TGTGCCAGCAGTGACCCGTCGGGGGATCCAACTAATGAAAAACTGTTTTTT
.,TRBV7-8,TRBJ1-3,.,CASSLAQGSGNTIYF,TGTGCCAGCAGCTTAGCACAGGGCTCTGGAAACACCATATATTTT
.,TRBV5-1,TRBJ1-4,few,CASSPSINEKLFF,TGCGCCAGCAGCCCCAGTATTAATGAAAAACTGTTTTTT
.,TRBV5-1,TRBJ1-1,.,CASSLSSSRSNTEAFF,TGCGCCAGCAGCTTGTCGTCCTCTAGGTCGAACACTGAAGCTTTCTTT
.,TRBV5-4,TRBJ2-4,.,CASSLAERGPGNIQYF,TGTGCCAGCAGCTTGGCCGAACGGGGGCCCGGGAACATTCAGTACTTC